Below, one T cell receptor beta chain is given with its context. This CDR3 has 15 residues. The junction had 11 bases not matched to a gene; V was cut back by 6 bases and J by 8 bases. Germline CDR1 SNHLY, CDR2 FYNNEI. Recent acute infections and vaccinations were absent in the healthy HIV-negative adult donors. These data are taken from a study of shared clonotypes between healthy human individuals. Background on the study: For every donor, three CD4 naive, three CD4 memory, two CD8 naive and one CD8 memory plates were used.

This table comes from immunoSEQ multiplex PCR, and its TCRdb copy is limited to in-frame clones, with some not included. The table includes a few million clones, around 92% detected once. The sequenced sample was naive CD4+ T cells from PBMCs. Subset meaning: CD45RA+ positively selected. The sequence was obtained from a man between 18 and 29 years old in good health. Some clones in this sample may be carry-over from other donors' samples. The J gene is TRBJ1-4, the V gene TRBV2, with 8 bases matching TRBD1. The DNA for the CDR3 is TGTGCCAGCAGGGTTCTCAGGGGGCAAGGAGAAAAACTGTTTTTT. Protein: CASRVLRGQGEKLFF. The full variable domain, its missing parts supplied by reference TRBV2 and TRBJ1-4, is EPEVTQTPSHQVTQMGQEVILRCVPISNHLYFYWYRQILGQKVEFLVSFYNNEISEKSEIFDDQFSVERPDGSNFTLKIRSTKLEDSAMYFCASRVLRGQGEKLFFGSGTQLSVL.